This T cell receptor beta chain was identified during a study of shared T cell receptors in the human thymus. Germline lookup yields CDR1 SGHNT and CDR2 YYREEE (reference sequence). V lost 4 bases to trimming and J lost 4 bases; unmatched junction nucleotides: 14. The CDR3 runs 17 residues. Profiled with immunoSEQ multiplex PCR; TCRdb holds only in-frame clones, not every one. The sample holds roughly 700,000 clones; approximately 90% are singletons and the top ten take 0.0085% to 0.012%. This clone has only one observation. These data are also associated with another study on human thymus T cells. This second report adds: Healthy Finnish infants undergoing corrective surgery for congenital heart defects were the donors. Resections removed during corrective heart surgery provided the thymus tissue used. Seemingly biased V and J gene usage marked thymic and blood repertoires.

The TCR originated in a boy in the first two years of life with a congenital heart defect. The specimen was thymocytes. The chain links TRBV5-4 to TRBJ1-1, with TRBD1 matching 9 bases. The CDR3 nucleotides read TGTGCCAGCAGCCCACACCACGAGACAGGGGGGGGCACTGAAGCTTTCTTT. This gives the protein CASSPHHETGGGTEAFF.